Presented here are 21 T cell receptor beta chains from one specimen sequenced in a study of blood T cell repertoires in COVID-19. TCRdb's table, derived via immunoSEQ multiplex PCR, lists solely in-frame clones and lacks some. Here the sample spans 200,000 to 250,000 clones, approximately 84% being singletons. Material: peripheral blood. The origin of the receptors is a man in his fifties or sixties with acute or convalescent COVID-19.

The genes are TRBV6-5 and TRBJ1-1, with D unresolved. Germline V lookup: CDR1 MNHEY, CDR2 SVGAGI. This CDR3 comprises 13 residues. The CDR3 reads CVAFRAMNTEAFF. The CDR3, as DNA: TGTGTCGCCTTTCGAGCGATGAACACTGAAGCTTTCTTT.

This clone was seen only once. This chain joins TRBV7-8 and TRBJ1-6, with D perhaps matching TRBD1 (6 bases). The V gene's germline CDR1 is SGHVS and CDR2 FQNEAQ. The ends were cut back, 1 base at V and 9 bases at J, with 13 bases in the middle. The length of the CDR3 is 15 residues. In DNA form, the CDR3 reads TGTGCCAGCAGCTTAGATAGCAGGGGTGGTTCACCCCTCCACTTT. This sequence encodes CASSLDSRGGSPLHF. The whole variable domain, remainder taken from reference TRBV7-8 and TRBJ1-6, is GAGVSQSPRYKVAKRGQDVALRCDPISGHVSLFWYQQALGQGPEFLTYFQNEAQLDKSGLPSDRFFAERPEGSVSTLKIQRTQQEDSAVYLCASSLDSRGGSPLHFGNGTRLTVT.

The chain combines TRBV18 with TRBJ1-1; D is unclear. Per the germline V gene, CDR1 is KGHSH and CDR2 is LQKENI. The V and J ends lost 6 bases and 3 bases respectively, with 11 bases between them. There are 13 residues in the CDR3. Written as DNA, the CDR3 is TGTGCCAGCTCGGGTTTTCGGGACACTGAAGCTTTCTTT. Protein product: CASSGFRDTEAFF. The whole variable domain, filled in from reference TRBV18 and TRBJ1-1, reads NAGVMQNPRHLVRRRGQEARLRCSPMKGHSHVYWYRQLPEEGLKFMVYLQKENIIDESGMPKERFSAEFPKEGPSILRIQQVVRGDSAAYFCASSGFRDTEAFFGQGTRLTVV.

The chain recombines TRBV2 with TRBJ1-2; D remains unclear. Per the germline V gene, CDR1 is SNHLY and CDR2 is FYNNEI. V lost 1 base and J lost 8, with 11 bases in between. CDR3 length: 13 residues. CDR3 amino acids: CASSEEYPAGYTF. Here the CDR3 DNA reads TGTGCCAGCAGTGAAGAATACCCCGCGGGCTACACCTTC.

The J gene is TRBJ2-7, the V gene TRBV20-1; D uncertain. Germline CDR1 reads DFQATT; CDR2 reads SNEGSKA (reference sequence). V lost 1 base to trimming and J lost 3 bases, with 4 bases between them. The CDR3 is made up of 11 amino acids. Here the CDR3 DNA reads TGCAGTGCTAGAGCGGGCTACGAGCAGTACTTC. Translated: CSARAGYEQYF.

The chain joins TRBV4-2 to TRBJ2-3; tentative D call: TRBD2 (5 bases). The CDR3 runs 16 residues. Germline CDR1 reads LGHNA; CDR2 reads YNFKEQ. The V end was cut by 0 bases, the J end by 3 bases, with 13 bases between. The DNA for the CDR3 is TGTGCCAGCAGCCAAGATTACTCCCGGGGAACAGATACGCAGTATTTT. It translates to CASSQDYSRGTDTQYF.

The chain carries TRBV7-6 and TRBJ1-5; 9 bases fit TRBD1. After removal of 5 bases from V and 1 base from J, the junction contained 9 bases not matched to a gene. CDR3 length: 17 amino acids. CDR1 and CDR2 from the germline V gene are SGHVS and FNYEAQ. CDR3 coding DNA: TGTGCCAGCAGCCTTACAGGGGGCCCTTGGAGCAATCAGCCCCAGCATTTT. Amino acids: CASSLTGGPWSNQPQHF.

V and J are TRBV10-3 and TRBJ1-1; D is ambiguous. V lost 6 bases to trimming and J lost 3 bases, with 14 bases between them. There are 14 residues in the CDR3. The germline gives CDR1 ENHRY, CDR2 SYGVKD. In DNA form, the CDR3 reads TGTGCCATCAGGGACCCTTTGGGAGACACTGAAGCTTTCTTT. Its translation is CAIRDPLGDTEAFF.

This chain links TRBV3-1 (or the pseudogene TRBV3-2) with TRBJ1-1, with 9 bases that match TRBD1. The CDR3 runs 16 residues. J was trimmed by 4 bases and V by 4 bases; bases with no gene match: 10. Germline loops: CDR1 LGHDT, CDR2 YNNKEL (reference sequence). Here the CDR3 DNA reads TGTGCCAGCAGCCTTTCCCTACAGGGGGCCGGCACTGAAGCTTTCTTT. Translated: CASSLSLQGAGTEAFF.

DNA for the CDR3: TGTGCCAGCAGCGTGGAGATTAATGAAAAACTGTTTTTT. It specifies CASSVEINEKLFF. The chain links TRBV9 to TRBJ1-4; D gene uncertain. The CDR3 sequence is 13 residues long. Germline V gives CDR1 SGDLS, CDR2 YYNGEE. Trimming shortened V by 2 bases and J by 4 bases, and 6 bases separated the two germline ends.

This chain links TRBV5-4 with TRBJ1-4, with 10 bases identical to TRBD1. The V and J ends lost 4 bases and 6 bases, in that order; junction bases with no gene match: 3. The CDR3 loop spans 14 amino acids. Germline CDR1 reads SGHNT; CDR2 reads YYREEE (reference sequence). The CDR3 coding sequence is TGTGCCAGCAGCACCGGGACAGGGGATGAAAAACTGTTTTTT. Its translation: CASSTGTGDEKLFF. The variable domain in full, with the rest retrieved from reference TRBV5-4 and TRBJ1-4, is ETGVTQSPTHLIKTRGQQVTLRCSSQSGHNTVSWYQQALGQGPQFIFQYYREEENGRGNFPPRFSGLQFPNYSSELNVNALELDDSALYLCASSTGTGDEKLFFGSGTQLSVL.

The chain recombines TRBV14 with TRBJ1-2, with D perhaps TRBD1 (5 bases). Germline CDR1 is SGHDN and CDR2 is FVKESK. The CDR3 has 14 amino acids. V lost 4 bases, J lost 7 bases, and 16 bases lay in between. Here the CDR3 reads CASSLTAGVIGYTF. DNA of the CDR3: TGTGCCAGCAGCCTTACCGCGGGGGTAATTGGCTACACCTTC.

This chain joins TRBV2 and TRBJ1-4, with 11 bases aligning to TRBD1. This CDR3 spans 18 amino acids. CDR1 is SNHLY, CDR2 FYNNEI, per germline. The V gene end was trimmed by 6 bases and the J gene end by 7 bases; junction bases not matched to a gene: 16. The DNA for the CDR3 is TGTGCCAGCAGAATGAGGGGGACAGGGGGTAAAAAGGGTGAAAAACTGTTTTTT. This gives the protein CASRMRGTGGKKGEKLFF. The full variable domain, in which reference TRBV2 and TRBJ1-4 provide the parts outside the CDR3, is EPEVTQTPSHQVTQMGQEVILRCVPISNHLYFYWYRQILGQKVEFLVSFYNNEISEKSEIFDDQFSVERPDGSNFTLKIRSTKLEDSAMYFCASRMRGTGGKKGEKLFFGSGTQLSVL.

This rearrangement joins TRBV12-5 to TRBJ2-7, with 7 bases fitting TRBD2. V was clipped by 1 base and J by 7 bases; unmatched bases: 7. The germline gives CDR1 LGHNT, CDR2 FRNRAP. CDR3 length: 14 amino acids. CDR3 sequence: CASGLAGTIGEQYF. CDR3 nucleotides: TGTGCTAGTGGTTTGGCAGGGACTATAGGGGAGCAGTACTTC.

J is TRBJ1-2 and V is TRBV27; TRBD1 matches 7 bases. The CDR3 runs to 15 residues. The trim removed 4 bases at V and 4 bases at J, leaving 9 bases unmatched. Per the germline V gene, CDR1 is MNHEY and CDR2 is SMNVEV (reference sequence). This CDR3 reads CASSSRQGSIYGYTF. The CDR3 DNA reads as TGTGCCAGCAGTTCCCGACAGGGAAGCATCTATGGCTACACCTTC.

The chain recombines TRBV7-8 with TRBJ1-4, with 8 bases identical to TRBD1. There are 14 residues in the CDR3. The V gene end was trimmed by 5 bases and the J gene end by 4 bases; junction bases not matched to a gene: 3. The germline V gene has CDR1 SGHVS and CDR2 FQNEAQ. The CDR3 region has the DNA TGTGCCAGCAGCAGGGGACAGGATAATGAAAAACTGTTTTTT. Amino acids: CASSRGQDNEKLFF.

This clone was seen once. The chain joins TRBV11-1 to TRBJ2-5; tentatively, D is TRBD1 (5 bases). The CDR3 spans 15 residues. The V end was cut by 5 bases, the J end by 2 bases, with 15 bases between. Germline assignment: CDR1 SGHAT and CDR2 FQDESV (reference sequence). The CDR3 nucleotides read TGTGCCAGCAGCAACAGCTGGGGCGGTCAAGAGACCCAGTACTTC. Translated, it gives CASSNSWGGQETQYF.

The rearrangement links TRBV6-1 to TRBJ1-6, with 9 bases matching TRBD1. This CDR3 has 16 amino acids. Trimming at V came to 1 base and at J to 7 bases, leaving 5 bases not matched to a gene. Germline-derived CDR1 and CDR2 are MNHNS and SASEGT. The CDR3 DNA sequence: TGTGCCAGCAGTGAAGGTTTGACAGGGGGGAATTCACCCCTCCACTTT. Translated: CASSEGLTGGNSPLHF.

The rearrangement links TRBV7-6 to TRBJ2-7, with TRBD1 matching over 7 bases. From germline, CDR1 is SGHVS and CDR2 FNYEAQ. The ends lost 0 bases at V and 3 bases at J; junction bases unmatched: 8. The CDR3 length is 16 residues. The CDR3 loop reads CASSLATGNPLYEQYF. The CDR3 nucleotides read TGTGCCAGCAGCTTAGCGACAGGGAATCCCCTCTACGAGCAGTACTTC.

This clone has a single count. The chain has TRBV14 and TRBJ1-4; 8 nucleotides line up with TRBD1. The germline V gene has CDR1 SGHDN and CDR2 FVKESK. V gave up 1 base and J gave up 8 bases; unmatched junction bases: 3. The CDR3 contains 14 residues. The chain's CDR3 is CASSQARGREKLFF. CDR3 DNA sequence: TGTGCCAGCAGCCAAGCCAGGGGGCGGGAAAAACTGTTTTTT.

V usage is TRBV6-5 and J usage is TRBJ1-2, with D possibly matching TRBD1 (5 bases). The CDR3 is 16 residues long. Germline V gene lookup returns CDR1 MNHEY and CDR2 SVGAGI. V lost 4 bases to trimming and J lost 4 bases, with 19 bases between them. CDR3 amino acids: CASSLGGTAAGYGYTF. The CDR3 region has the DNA TGTGCCAGCAGTTTGGGAGGGACGGCCGCGGGCTATGGCTACACCTTC.